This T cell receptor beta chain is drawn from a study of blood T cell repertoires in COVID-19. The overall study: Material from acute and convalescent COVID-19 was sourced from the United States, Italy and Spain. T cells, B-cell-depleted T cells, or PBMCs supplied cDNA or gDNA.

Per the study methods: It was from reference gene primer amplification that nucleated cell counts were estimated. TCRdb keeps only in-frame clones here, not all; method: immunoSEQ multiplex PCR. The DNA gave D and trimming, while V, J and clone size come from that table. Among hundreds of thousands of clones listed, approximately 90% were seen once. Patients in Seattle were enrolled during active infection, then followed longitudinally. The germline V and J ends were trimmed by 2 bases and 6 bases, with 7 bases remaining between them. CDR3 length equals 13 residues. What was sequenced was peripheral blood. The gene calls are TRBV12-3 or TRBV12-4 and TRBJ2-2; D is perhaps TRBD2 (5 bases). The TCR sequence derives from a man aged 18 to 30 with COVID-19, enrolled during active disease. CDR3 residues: CASSLRGSGELFF. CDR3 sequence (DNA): TGTGCCAGCAGTTTACGGGGTTCCGGGGAGCTGTTTTTT.